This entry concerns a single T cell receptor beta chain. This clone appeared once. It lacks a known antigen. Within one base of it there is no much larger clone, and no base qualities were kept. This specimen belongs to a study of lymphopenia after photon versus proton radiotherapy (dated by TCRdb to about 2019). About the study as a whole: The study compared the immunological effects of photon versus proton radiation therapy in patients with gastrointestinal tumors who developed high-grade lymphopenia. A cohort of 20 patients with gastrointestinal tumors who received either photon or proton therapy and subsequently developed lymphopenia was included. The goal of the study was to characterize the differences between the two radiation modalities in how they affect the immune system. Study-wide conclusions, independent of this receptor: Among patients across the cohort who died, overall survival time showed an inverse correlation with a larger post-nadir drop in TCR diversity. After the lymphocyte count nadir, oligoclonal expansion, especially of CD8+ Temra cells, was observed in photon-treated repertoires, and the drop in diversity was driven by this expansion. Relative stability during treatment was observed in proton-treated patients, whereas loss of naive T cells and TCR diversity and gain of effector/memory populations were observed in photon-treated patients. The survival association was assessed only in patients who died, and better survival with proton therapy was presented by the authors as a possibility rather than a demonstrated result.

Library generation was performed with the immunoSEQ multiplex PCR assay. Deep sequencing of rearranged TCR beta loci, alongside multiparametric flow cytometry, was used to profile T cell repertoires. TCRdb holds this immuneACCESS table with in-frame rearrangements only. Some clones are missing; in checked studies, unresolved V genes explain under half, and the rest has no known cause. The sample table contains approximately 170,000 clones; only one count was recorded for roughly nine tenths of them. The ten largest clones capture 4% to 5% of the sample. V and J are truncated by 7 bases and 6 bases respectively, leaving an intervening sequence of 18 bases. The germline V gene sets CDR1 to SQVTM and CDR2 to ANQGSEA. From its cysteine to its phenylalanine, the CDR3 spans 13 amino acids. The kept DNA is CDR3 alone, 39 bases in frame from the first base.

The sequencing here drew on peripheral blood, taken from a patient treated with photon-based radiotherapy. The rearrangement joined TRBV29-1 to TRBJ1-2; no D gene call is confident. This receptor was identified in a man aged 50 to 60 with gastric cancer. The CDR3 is CSGLSGLRDGYTF. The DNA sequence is TGCAGCGGCCTTTCTGGACTGAGAGATGGCTACACCTTC.